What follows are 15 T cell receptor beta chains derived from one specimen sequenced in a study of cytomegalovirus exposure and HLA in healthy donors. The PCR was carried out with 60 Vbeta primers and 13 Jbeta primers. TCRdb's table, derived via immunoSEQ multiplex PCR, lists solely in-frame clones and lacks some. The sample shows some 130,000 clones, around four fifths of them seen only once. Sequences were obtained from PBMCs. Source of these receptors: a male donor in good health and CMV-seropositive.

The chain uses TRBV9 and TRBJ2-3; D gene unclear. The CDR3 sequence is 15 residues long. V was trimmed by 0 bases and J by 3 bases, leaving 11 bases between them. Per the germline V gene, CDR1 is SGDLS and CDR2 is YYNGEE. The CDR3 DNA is TGTGCCAGCAGCGTAGGGGCCAGGTCGACAGATACGCAGTATTTT. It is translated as CASSVGARSTDTQYF.

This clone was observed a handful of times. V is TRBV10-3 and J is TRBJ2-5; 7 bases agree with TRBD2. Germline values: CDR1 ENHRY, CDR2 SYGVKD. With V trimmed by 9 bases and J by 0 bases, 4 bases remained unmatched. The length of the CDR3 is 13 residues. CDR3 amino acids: CAMGGGNQETQYF. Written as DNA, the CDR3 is TGTGCCATGGGCGGGGGAAACCAAGAGACCCAGTACTTC.

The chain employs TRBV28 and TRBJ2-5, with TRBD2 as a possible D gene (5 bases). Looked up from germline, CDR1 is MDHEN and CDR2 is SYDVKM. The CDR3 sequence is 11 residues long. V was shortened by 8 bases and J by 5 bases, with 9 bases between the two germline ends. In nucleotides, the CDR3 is TGTGCCAGCCTTTGGAGGGAGACCCAGTACTTC. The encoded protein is CASLWRETQYF. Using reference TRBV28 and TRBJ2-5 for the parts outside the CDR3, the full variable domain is DVKVTQSSRYLVKRTGEKVFLECVQDMDHENMFWYRQDPGLGLRLIYFSYDVKMKEKGDIPEGYSVSREKKERFSLILESASTNQTSMYLCASLWRETQYFGPGTRLLVL.

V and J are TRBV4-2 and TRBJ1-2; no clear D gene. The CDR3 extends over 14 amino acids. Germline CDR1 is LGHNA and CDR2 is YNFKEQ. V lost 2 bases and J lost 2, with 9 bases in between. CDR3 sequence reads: CASSQIEKNYGYTF. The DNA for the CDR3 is TGTGCCAGCAGCCAAATAGAAAAGAACTATGGCTACACCTTC.

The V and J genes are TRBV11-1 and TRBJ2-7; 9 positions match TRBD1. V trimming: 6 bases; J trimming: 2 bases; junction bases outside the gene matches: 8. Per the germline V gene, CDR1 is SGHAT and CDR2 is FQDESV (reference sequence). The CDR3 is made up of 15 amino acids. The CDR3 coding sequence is TGTGCCAGCAGACCCGCCGGGACAGGGACCTACGAGCAGTACTTC. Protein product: CASRPAGTGTYEQYF.

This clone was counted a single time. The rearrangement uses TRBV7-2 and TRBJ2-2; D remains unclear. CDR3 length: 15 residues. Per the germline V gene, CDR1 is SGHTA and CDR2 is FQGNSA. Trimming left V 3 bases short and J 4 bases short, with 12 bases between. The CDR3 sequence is CASSFLDWLTGELFF. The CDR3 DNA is TGTGCCAGCAGCTTCCTCGACTGGCTCACCGGGGAGCTGTTTTTT.

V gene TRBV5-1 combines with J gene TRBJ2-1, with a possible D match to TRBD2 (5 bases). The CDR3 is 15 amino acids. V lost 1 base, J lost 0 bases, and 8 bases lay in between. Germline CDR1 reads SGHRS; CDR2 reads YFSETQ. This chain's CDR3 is CASSLQRSSYNEQFF. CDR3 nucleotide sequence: TGCGCCAGCAGCTTGCAGCGGTCCTCCTACAATGAGCAGTTCTTC.

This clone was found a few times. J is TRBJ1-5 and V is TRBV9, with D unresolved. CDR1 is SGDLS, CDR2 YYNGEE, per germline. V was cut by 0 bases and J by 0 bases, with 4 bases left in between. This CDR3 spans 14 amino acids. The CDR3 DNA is TGTGCCAGCAGCGTAGACGGTAGCAATCAGCCCCAGCATTTT. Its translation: CASSVDGSNQPQHF.

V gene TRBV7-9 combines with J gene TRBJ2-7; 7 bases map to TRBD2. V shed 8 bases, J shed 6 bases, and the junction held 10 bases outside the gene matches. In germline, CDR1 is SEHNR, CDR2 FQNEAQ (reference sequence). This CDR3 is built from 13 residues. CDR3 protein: CASATTSGGEQYF. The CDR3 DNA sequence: TGTGCCAGCGCCACTACGTCGGGGGGCGAGCAGTACTTC. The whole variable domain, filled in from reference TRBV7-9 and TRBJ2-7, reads DTGVSQNPRHKITKRGQNVTFRCDPISEHNRLYWYRQTLGQGPEFLTYFQNEAQLEKSRLLSDRFSAERPKGSFSTLEIQRTEQGDSAMYLCASATTSGGEQYFGPGTRLTVT.

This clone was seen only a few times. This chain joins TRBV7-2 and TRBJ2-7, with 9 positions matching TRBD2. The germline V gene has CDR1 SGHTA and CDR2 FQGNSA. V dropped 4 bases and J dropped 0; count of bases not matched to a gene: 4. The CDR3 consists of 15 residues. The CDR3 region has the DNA TGTGCCAGCAGCTCGAGACTAGCGGCCTCCTACGAGCAGTACTTC. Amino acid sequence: CASSSRLAASYEQYF.

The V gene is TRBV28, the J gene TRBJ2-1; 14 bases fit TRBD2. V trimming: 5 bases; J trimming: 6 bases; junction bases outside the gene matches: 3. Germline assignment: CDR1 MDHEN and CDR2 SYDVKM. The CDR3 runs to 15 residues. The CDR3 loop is CASSKTSGRANEQFF. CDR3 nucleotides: TGTGCCAGCAGTAAGACTAGCGGGAGGGCCAATGAGCAGTTCTTC.

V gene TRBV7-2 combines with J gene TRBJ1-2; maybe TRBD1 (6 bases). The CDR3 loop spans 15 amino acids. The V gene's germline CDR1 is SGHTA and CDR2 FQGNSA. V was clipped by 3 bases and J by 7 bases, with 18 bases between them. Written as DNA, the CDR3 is TGTGCCAGCAGCTTCGGGCCTGAGGGGGTATTTGGCTACACCTTC. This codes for CASSFGPEGVFGYTF.

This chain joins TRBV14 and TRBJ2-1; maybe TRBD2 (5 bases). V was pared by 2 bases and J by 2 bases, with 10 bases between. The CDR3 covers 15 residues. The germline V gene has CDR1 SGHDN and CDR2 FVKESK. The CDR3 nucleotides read TGTGCCAGCAGCCAAAGAGCGGACCCCTACAATGAGCAGTTCTTC. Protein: CASSQRADPYNEQFF.

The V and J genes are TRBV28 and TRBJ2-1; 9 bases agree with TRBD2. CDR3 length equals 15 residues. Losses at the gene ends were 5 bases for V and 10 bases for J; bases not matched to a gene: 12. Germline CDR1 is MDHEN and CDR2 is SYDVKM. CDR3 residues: CASSTRDSGSDEQFF. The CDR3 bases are TGTGCCAGCAGTACCCGGGATAGCGGGAGCGACGAGCAGTTCTTC.

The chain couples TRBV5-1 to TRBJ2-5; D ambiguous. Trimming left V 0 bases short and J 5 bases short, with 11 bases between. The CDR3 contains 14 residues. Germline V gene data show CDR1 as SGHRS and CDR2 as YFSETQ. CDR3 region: CASSLGLTPETQYF. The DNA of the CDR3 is TGCGCCAGCAGCTTGGGACTTACCCCGGAGACCCAGTACTTC.